These 23 T cell receptor beta chains were sequenced from one sample in a study of blood T cell repertoires in COVID-19 (dated by TCRdb to 2018 to 2021). The library was made by the immunoSEQ multiplex PCR assay. Entries here come from immuneACCESS through TCRdb and include only in-frame sequences with V and J called. Some clones fail to appear in such tables; in the studies checked, an unresolved V gene covers under half of the shortfall, and the cause of the remainder is unknown. Across this sample there are almost 100,000 clones, with around nine tenths seen only once. The ten largest account for about 9.4% of the sample. Sequenced input: peripheral blood. These receptors originate from a man aged 50 or older with acute or convalescent COVID-19.

J is TRBJ2-2 and V is TRBV4-1; 12 bases line up with TRBD2. The CDR3 consists of 18 residues. Germline V gene sequence: CDR1 MGHRA, CDR2 YSYEKL. Losses at the gene ends were 1 base for V and 2 bases for J; bases not matched to a gene: 5. The CDR3 loop reads CASSQGLAGVGNTGELFF. The CDR3 nucleotides read TGCGCCAGCAGCCAAGGACTAGCGGGAGTAGGAAACACCGGGGAGCTGTTTTTT.

This clone was recorded only once. V gene TRBV7-8 combines with J gene TRBJ2-3; D possibly corresponds to TRBD2 (6 bases). In germline, CDR1 is SGHVS, CDR2 FQNEAQ. The ends were cut back, 5 bases at V and 2 bases at J, with 23 bases in the middle. The CDR3 is 18 amino acids. CDR3 in DNA: TGTGCCAGCAGCCGAGTGTCCAACCTAGCGATAGTCACAGATACGCAGTATTTT. Translation: CASSRVSNLAIVTDTQYF.

The rearrangement uses TRBV18 and TRBJ1-4, with a possible D match to TRBD1 (6 bases). Germline V gene lookup returns CDR1 KGHSH and CDR2 LQKENI. The CDR3 length is 17 residues. Trimming cost V 5 bases and J 5 bases, with 21 bases left between them. The CDR3 is CASSSDFTGTLNEKLFF. The CDR3 DNA is TGTGCCAGCTCATCTGATTTTACCGGGACACTAAATGAAAAACTGTTTTTT.

About this clone itself: The junction does not match germline at one end; this may be a read error. The chain recombines TRBV7-8 with TRBJ1-3, with D uncertain. This CDR3 is 12 amino acids long. The germline V gene encodes CDR1 SGHVS and CDR2 FQNEAQ. The CDR3 region has the DNA TGTGCCAGCAGCTTAGACAGTCGGGGAGAAATTTTT. It specifies CASSLDSRGEIF.

This clone was observed a handful of times. This chain joins TRBV5-1 and TRBJ1-2, with 9 bases aligning to TRBD1. The ends lost 4 bases at V and 6 bases at J; junction bases unmatched: 10. The CDR3 is 15 residues long. Germline values: CDR1 SGHRS, CDR2 YFSETQ. CDR3 sequence: CASSPRQGGRDGYTF. The DNA of the CDR3 is TGCGCCAGCAGCCCCCGACAGGGGGGAAGGGATGGCTACACCTTC.

The V call is TRBV5-8, the J call TRBJ1-2, with 9 bases aligning to TRBD1. The CDR3 covers 16 residues. Germline V gene lookup returns CDR1 SGHTS and CDR2 YDEGEE. V trimming: 1 base; J trimming: 4 bases; junction bases outside the gene matches: 8. The CDR3 sequence: CASSLRLGTGTYGYTF. CDR3 sequence (DNA): TGTGCCAGCAGCTTGAGGCTCGGGACAGGGACCTATGGCTACACCTTC.

V gene TRBV7-8 combines with J gene TRBJ2-2; D ambiguous. Trimming took off 5 bases at V and 4 bases at J, with 17 bases between the two ends. In germline, CDR1 is SGHVS, CDR2 FQNEAQ. This CDR3 is built from 16 residues. CDR3 in DNA: TGTGCCAGCAGCCCGAGGAGAGTAGAACCCACCGGGGAGCTGTTTTTT. Translating gives CASSPRRVEPTGELFF.

This chain joins TRBV28 and TRBJ1-2; TRBD1 aligns across 8 bases. The CDR3 is made up of 15 amino acids. V was clipped by 3 bases and J by 8 bases; unmatched bases: 11. CDR1 MDHEN and CDR2 SYDVKM come from the germline V gene. The CDR3 loop is CASSLKDRVFLGYTF. CDR3 bases: TGTGCCAGCAGTTTGAAGGACAGGGTTTTTTTAGGCTACACCTTC.

This clone was counted a few times. The chain employs TRBV7-9 and TRBJ2-3; tentative D call: TRBD2 (7 bases). Looked up from germline, CDR1 is SEHNR and CDR2 is FQNEAQ (reference sequence). The CDR3 sequence is 16 residues long. Trimming removed 5 bases at V and 2 bases at J, with 17 bases between. CDR3 bases: TGTGCCAGCAGCCGGGGGGCTTCAAACCCCACAGATACGCAGTATTTT. Its translation: CASSRGASNPTDTQYF. The entire variable domain, with the rest obtained from reference TRBV7-9 and TRBJ2-3, is as follows: DTGVSQNPRHKITKRGQNVTFRCDPISEHNRLYWYRQTLGQGPEFLTYFQNEAQLEKSRLLSDRFSAERPKGSFSTLEIQRTEQGDSAMYLCASSRGASNPTDTQYFGPGTRLTVL.

This rearrangement joins TRBV5-1 to TRBJ2-5; D possibly corresponds to TRBD2 (6 bases). The CDR3 runs to 14 residues. Germline CDR1 is SGHRS and CDR2 is YFSETQ. Trimming left V 2 bases short and J 6 bases short, with 14 bases between. The CDR3 DNA reads TGCGCCAGCAGCTTACAGGACCGGGAGAAGACCCAGTACTTC. Its protein product is CASSLQDREKTQYF.

The table lists this clone with a few counts. The rearrangement joins TRBV19 to TRBJ2-7, with 8 nucleotides matching TRBD2. CDR3 length equals 17 residues. The V gene's germline CDR1 is LNHDA and CDR2 SQIVND (reference sequence). V was clipped by 4 bases and J by 4 bases; unmatched bases: 15. Here the CDR3 DNA reads TGTGCCAGTAGTAGTCGCTTGAGCGGGAGACTTTTTTACGAGCAGTACTTC. Encoded protein: CASSSRLSGRLFYEQYF. Drawing the rest from reference TRBV19 and TRBJ2-7, the complete variable domain is DGGITQSPKYLFRKEGQNVTLSCEQNLNHDAMYWYRQDPGQGLRLIYYSQIVNDFQKGDIAEGYSVSREKKESFPLTVTSAQKNPTAFYLCASSSRLSGRLFYEQYFGPGTRLTVT.

In DNA form, the CDR3 reads TGCGCCAGCAGCCCCTCCCAGGCCGTTAACTATGGCTACACCTTC. Amino acid sequence: CASSPSQAVNYGYTF. This chain joins TRBV4-1 and TRBJ1-2; D unresolved. The CDR3 contains 15 residues. Deletions cut 4 bases from V and 1 base from J, with 13 bases between. Germline V gene data show CDR1 as MGHRA and CDR2 as YSYEKL.

CDR3 sequence reads: CASSYLASASYEQYF. In DNA form, the CDR3 reads TGTGCCAGCAGCTACCTAGCGTCGGCCTCCTACGAGCAGTACTTC. The chain recombines TRBV7-9 with TRBJ2-7; D may be TRBD2 (6 bases). V lost 4 bases, J lost 0 bases, and 13 bases lay in between. This CDR3 is built from 15 residues. CDR1 is SEHNR and CDR2 is FQNEAQ in the germline V gene (reference sequence). The full variable domain, rest sourced from reference TRBV7-9 and TRBJ2-7, is DTGVSQNPRHKITKRGQNVTFRCDPISEHNRLYWYRQTLGQGPEFLTYFQNEAQLEKSRLLSDRFSAERPKGSFSTLEIQRTEQGDSAMYLCASSYLASASYEQYFGPGTRLTVT.

The CDR3 region is CASSEWTGPNQPQHF. The CDR3 region has the DNA TGTGCCAGCAGTGAATGGACAGGGCCAAATCAGCCCCAGCATTTT. This rearrangement joins TRBV6-1 to TRBJ1-5; 8 bases agree with TRBD1. The germline V gene encodes CDR1 MNHNS and CDR2 SASEGT. V shed 2 bases and J 4 bases; nucleotides not matched to a gene: 4. The CDR3 runs to 15 residues.

J is TRBJ1-6 and V is TRBV28, with D uncertain. The V gene's germline CDR1 is MDHEN and CDR2 SYDVKM. V shed 6 bases and J shed 4 bases, with 7 bases lying between them. This CDR3 spans 13 amino acids. CDR3 residues: CASSPPYNSPLHF. The CDR3 coding sequence is TGTGCCAGCAGCCCCCCGTATAATTCACCCCTCCACTTT.

J is TRBJ1-2 and V is TRBV6-6; D is perhaps TRBD1 (6 bases). This CDR3 is built from 14 residues. Trimming took off 11 bases at V and 3 bases at J, with 19 bases between the two ends. From germline, CDR1 is MNHNY and CDR2 SVGAGI (reference sequence). CDR3 sequence reads: CAVQPAGADYGYTF. In DNA form, the CDR3 reads TGTGCCGTCCAACCTGCGGGGGCGGACTATGGCTACACCTTC.

The chain employs TRBV25-1 and TRBJ2-5; D is possibly TRBD1 (5 bases). The CDR3 sequence is 14 residues long. Trimming stripped 4 bases from V and 5 bases from J, with 14 bases between. The germline gives CDR1 MGHDK, CDR2 SYGVNS. The CDR3 here is CASSGRAGMETQYF. The CDR3, as DNA: TGTGCCAGCAGTGGTAGGGCAGGGATGGAGACCCAGTACTTC. The whole variable domain, filled in from reference TRBV25-1 and TRBJ2-5, reads EADIYQTPRYLVIGTGKKITLECSQTMGHDKMYWYQQDPGMELHLIHYSYGVNSTEKGDLSSESTVSRIRTEHFPLTLESARPSHTSQYLCASSGRAGMETQYFGPGTRLLVL.

The chain uses TRBV19 and TRBJ2-1; tentatively, D is TRBD1 (5 bases). V lost 5 bases to trimming and J lost 3 bases, with 8 bases between them. The germline V gene encodes CDR1 LNHDA and CDR2 SQIVND (reference sequence). The CDR3 is 13 amino acids. CDR3 in amino acids: CASSVDSYNEQFF. The DNA of the CDR3 is TGTGCCAGTAGTGTTGACAGCTACAATGAGCAGTTCTTC.

This chain uses TRBV7-9 with TRBJ1-4, with 8 bases that match TRBD1. V gave up 5 bases and J gave up 5 bases; unmatched junction bases: 7. Germline assignment: CDR1 SEHNR and CDR2 FQNEAQ (reference sequence). The CDR3 has 15 residues. CDR3 nucleotides: TGTGCCAGCAGCCCCGGACAGGGCTTAAATGAAAAACTGTTTTTT. Translating it yields CASSPGQGLNEKLFF.

The chain has TRBV7-8 and TRBJ2-2, with TRBD2 matching over 11 bases. The germline V gene encodes CDR1 SGHVS and CDR2 FQNEAQ. This CDR3 region has 16 residues. The V and J ends lost 1 base and 4 bases, in that order; junction bases with no gene match: 2. Here the CDR3 DNA reads TGTGCCAGCAGCTTAGTAGGACTAGCGGGCACCGGGGAGCTGTTTTTT. Amino acids: CASSLVGLAGTGELFF. The full variable domain, completed using reference TRBV7-8 and TRBJ2-2, is GAGVSQSPRYKVAKRGQDVALRCDPISGHVSLFWYQQALGQGPEFLTYFQNEAQLDKSGLPSDRFFAERPEGSVSTLKIQRTQQEDSAVYLCASSLVGLAGTGELFFGEGSRLTVL.

The CDR3 DNA sequence: TGTGCCAGTAGTATAAGGACAGGGCCTGAAGCTTTCTTT. This translates into CASSIRTGPEAFF. The chain combines TRBV19 with TRBJ1-1; 8 nucleotides align to TRBD1. J was trimmed by 6 bases and V by 2 bases; bases with no gene match: 2. This CDR3 region has 13 residues. CDR1 is LNHDA, CDR2 SQIVND, per germline (reference sequence).

This chain connects TRBV3-1 (or the pseudogene TRBV3-2) to TRBJ2-7; 9 nucleotides align to TRBD2. This CDR3 is built from 16 residues. The J segment lost 5 bases and the V segment lost 6 bases, leaving 14 bases of the junction unmatched. Germline V gene sequence: CDR1 LGHDT, CDR2 YNNKEL (reference sequence). CDR3 DNA: TGTGCCAGCAGTCAACTTAGCGGGAGTATTACCGACGAGCAGTACTTC. Translated, it gives CASSQLSGSITDEQYF.

This clone was found many times. The gene calls are TRBV12-5 and TRBJ2-5; tentatively, D is TRBD1 (6 bases). Germline loops: CDR1 LGHNT, CDR2 FRNRAP. V was trimmed by 0 bases and J by 10 bases, leaving 9 bases between them. This CDR3 has 12 amino acids. The CDR3 DNA sequence: TGTGCTAGTGGTTTGGTTACAGGGCACCAGTACTTC. Its protein is CASGLVTGHQYF. The complete variable domain, with remaining parts taken from reference TRBV12-5 and TRBJ2-5, reads DARVTQTPRHKVTEMGQEVTMRCQPILGHNTVFWYRQTMMQGLELLAYFRNRAPLDDSGMPKDRFSAEMPDATLATLKIQPSEPRDSAVYFCASGLVTGHQYFGPGTRLLVL.